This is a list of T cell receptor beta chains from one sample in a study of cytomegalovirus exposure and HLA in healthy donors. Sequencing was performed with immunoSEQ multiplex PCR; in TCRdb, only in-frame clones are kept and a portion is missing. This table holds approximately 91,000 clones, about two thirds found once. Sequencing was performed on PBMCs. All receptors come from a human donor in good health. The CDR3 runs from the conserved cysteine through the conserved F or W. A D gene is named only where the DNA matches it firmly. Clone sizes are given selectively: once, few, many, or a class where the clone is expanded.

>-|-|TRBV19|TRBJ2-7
CASSRAGGDGYEQYF
TGTGCCAGTAGTAGGGCAGGAGGGGACGGGTACGAGCAGTACTTC
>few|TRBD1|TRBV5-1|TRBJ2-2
CASSYQYWTGSTGELFF
TGCGCCAGCAGCTATCAATATTGGACAGGCTCCACCGGGGAGCTGTTTTTT
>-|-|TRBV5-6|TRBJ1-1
CASSLGMPGTEAFF
TGTGCCAGCAGCTTGGGAATGCCGGGCACTGAAGCTTTCTTT
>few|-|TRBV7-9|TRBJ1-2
CASSLDRDGYTF
TGTGCCAGCAGCTTAGACAGGGATGGCTACACCTTC
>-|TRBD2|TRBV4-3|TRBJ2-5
CASSPGTSGGAQETQYF
TGCGCCAGCAGCCCTGGTACTAGCGGGGGGGCCCAAGAGACCCAGTACTTC
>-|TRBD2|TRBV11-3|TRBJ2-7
CASRRGGTDFGEQYF
TGTGCCAGCCGGCGGGGGGGTACGGACTTTGGCGAGCAGTACTTC
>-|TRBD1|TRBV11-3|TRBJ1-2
CASSWPGQGSRGYTF
TGTGCCAGCAGTTGGCCGGGACAGGGGAGTCGGGGCTACACCTTC
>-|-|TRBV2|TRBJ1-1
CASSFLGGSREAFF
TGTGCCAGCAGTTTCCTGGGGGGGTCCCGTGAAGCTTTCTTT
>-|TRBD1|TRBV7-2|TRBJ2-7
CASRPQQGAYEQYF
TGTGCCAGCAGGCCGCAACAGGGGGCTTACGAGCAGTACTTC
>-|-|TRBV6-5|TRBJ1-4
CASSYNSGSGEKLFF
TGTGCCAGCAGTTACAATTCGGGATCGGGTGAAAAACTGTTTTTT
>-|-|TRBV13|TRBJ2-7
CASSLGLAPSYEQYF
TGTGCCAGCAGCTTAGGGCTGGCACCATCCTACGAGCAGTACTTC
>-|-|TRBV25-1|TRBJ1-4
CASQPLRGPGEKLFF
TGTGCCAGCCAACCCCTCAGGGGCCCGGGGGAAAAACTGTTTTTT
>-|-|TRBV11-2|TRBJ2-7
CASSLDPDEQYF
TGTGCCAGCAGCTTAGATCCTGACGAGCAGTACTTC
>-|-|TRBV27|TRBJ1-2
CASSLSPNYGYTF
TGTGCCAGCAGTTTGAGTCCTAACTATGGCTACACCTTC
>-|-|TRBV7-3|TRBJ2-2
CASSLQGGNTGELFF
TGTGCCAGCAGCTTACAGGGAGGGAACACCGGGGAGCTGTTTTTT
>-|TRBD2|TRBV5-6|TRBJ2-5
CASSAAGRGGQETQYF
TGTGCCAGCAGCGCCGCTGGGCGGGGGGGGCAAGAGACCCAGTACTTC
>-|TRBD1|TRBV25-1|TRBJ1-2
CATRQGATFGGYTF
TGTGCCACCAGACAGGGGGCCACCTTCGGGGGCTACACCTTC
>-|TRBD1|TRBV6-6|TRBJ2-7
CASSLPQGTGAYEQYF
TGTGCCAGCAGTCTACCACAAGGGACAGGGGCCTACGAGCAGTACTTC
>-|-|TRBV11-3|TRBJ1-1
CASSPSPRRNTEAFF
TGTGCCAGCAGCCCCTCGCCGCGGAGGAACACTGAAGCTTTCTTT
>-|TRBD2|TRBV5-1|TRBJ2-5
CASSSGLAGGTLKVQETQYF
TGCGCCAGCAGCTCGGGACTAGCGGGGGGGACCCTAAAGGTCCAAGAGACCCAGTACTTC
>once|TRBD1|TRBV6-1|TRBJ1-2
CASSVGTGRNHGYTF
TGTGCCAGCAGTGTAGGGACAGGGCGGAATCATGGCTACACCTTC
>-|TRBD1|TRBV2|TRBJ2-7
CASSVSGTGGYEQYF
TGTGCCAGCAGTGTTTCCGGGACAGGGGGCTACGAGCAGTACTTC
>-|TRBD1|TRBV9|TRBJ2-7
CASSVGGTGEYYEQYF
TGTGCCAGCAGCGTAGGCGGGACAGGGGAGTACTACGAGCAGTACTTC
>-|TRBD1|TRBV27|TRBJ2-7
CASSLSGTVNYEQYF
TGTGCCAGCAGTTTATCCGGGACAGTTAACTACGAGCAGTACTTC
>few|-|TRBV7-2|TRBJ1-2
CASSAGLDYGYTF
TGTGCCAGCAGCGCGGGCCTCGACTATGGCTACACCTTC
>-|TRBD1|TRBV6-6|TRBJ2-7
CASSYGGTGSREQYF
TGTGCCAGCAGTTACGGTGGGACAGGGTCTCGCGAGCAGTACTTC
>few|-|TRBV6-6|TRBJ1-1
CASSYSGATRESFF
TGTGCCAGCAGTTACTCCGGCGCTACACGGGAGTCTTTCTTT
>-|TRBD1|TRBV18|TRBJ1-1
CASSLGQGANTEAFF
TGTGCCAGCTCATTAGGACAGGGGGCGAACACTGAAGCTTTCTTT
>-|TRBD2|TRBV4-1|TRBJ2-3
CASSLGTSGGTDTQYF
TGCGCCAGCAGCCTGGGGACTAGCGGGGGCACAGATACGCAGTATTTT
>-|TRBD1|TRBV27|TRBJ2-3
CASSLRGLGTDTQYF
TGTGCCAGCAGTTTAAGGGGGCTCGGCACAGATACGCAGTATTTT
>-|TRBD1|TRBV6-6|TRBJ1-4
CASSYPGQSNEKLFF
TGTGCCAGCAGTTACCCGGGACAGTCTAATGAAAAACTGTTTTTT
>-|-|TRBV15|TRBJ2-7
CATSRELRTYEQYF
TGTGCCACCAGCAGAGAACTCCGGACTTACGAGCAGTACTTC
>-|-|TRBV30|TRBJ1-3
CAWSVSGRRRGNTIYF
TGTGCCTGGAGTGTATCTGGCAGGCGCCGAGGAAACACCATATATTTT
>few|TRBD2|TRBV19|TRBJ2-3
CASSIGVAGGSTDTQYF
TGTGCCAGTAGTATAGGGGTAGCGGGGGGGAGCACAGATACGCAGTATTTT
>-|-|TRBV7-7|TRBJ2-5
CASSLSGVGETQYF
TGTGCCAGCAGCTTATCAGGGGTGGGGGAGACCCAGTACTTC
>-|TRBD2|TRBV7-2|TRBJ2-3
CASTFGLATDTQYF
TGTGCCAGCACCTTTGGACTAGCCACAGATACGCAGTATTTT
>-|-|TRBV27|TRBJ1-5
CASRIRGGNQPQHF
TGTGCCAGCAGGATCAGGGGCGGCAATCAGCCCCAGCATTTT
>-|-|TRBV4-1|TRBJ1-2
CASSPLGGDYGYTF
TGCGCCAGCAGCCCGCTGGGGGGGGACTATGGCTACACCTTC
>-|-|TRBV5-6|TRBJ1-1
CASSRLLQGTTEAFF
TGTGCCAGCAGCCGGTTACTTCAGGGCACCACTGAAGCTTTCTTT
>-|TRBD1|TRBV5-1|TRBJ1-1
CASSLGTGTNTEAFF
TGCGCCAGCAGCTTGGGGACAGGGACGAACACTGAAGCTTTCTTT
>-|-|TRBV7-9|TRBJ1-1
CASSLEGGRDTEAFF
TGTGCCAGCAGCTTAGAAGGGGGACGAGACACTGAAGCTTTCTTT
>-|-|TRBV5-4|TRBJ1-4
CASSLAEQAREKLFF
TGTGCCAGCAGCTTGGCCGAACAGGCGCGTGAAAAACTGTTTTTT